The 23 T cell receptor beta chains given below trace back to one sample, sequenced in a study of blood T cell repertoires in COVID-19. Measured with immunoSEQ multiplex PCR; TCRdb has only the in-frame clones, and not every one. The table has about 200,000 clones, about 85% seen once. Source material: peripheral blood. The receptors stem from a woman older than 75 with acute or convalescent COVID-19.

This chain connects TRBV11-2 to TRBJ2-2; D unclear. The V gene lost 5 bases and the J gene lost 1 base, with 11 bases spanning the gap. Germline V gene data show CDR1 as SGHAT and CDR2 as FQNNGV. CDR3 length: 15 amino acids. As DNA, the CDR3 is TGTGCCAGCAGCCCTAGGTTGGGGAACACCGGGGAGCTGTTTTTT. Encoded protein: CASSPRLGNTGELFF.

The chain recombines TRBV27 with TRBJ2-3; no clear D gene. The V gene lost 10 bases and the J gene lost 2 bases, with 16 bases spanning the gap. Germline-derived CDR1 and CDR2 are MNHEY and SMNVEV (reference sequence). The CDR3 is made up of 14 amino acids. As DNA, the CDR3 is TGTGCCACAACGCGGCAACCTTTCACAGATACGCAGTATTTT. It codes for CATTRQPFTDTQYF.

In regard to this clone: Other DNA sequences within the sample encode an identical CDR3. CDR3 nucleotide sequence: TGTGCCAGCAGGACCGGGACAGCATCCTACGAGCAGTACTTC. It codes for CASRTGTASYEQYF. This chain uses TRBV2 with TRBJ2-7; 7 bases map to TRBD1. Germline lookup yields CDR1 SNHLY and CDR2 FYNNEI. The CDR3 spans 14 residues. Trimming at V came to 6 bases and at J to 1 base, leaving 6 bases not matched to a gene.

V is TRBV24-1 and J is TRBJ2-3; tentatively, D is TRBD1 (6 bases). This CDR3 region has 12 residues. CDR1 is KGHDR, CDR2 SFDVKD, per germline. Trimming shortened V by 5 bases and J by 10 bases, and 12 bases separated the two germline ends. The CDR3 is CATSVRGYPQYF. The CDR3 DNA is TGTGCCACCAGTGTAAGGGGGTATCCGCAGTATTTT.

The chain recombines TRBV7-9 with TRBJ2-7; 9 nucleotides match TRBD2. Germline-derived CDR1 and CDR2 are SEHNR and FQNEAQ (reference sequence). The CDR3 runs 16 residues. The ends lost 3 bases at V and 0 bases at J; junction bases unmatched: 6. The CDR3 reads CASSLRAGGPSYEQYF. For the CDR3, the DNA is TGTGCCAGCAGCTTGAGGGCGGGAGGGCCCTCCTACGAGCAGTACTTC.

V is TRBV7-6 and J is TRBJ2-7, with D maybe TRBD2 (6 bases). The V gene's germline CDR1 is SGHVS and CDR2 FNYEAQ. The CDR3 has 14 residues. Trimming removed 3 bases from V and 2 bases from J, with 11 bases in between. In DNA, the CDR3 is TGTGCCAGCAGCTTGGGCGGGGAACCCTACGAGCAGTACTTC. It yields the protein CASSLGGEPYEQYF.

The chain joins TRBV5-1 to TRBJ2-1; D uncertain. Germline assignment: CDR1 SGHRS and CDR2 YFSETQ. The CDR3 spans 12 residues. V was cut by 7 bases and J by 5 bases, with 10 bases left in between. In DNA form, the CDR3 reads TGCGCCAGCTCCTCTAGTAACAATGAGCAGTTCTTC. Protein: CASSSSNNEQFF.

This clone has only a few counts. The chain combines TRBV28 with TRBJ1-2; D might be TRBD1 (6 bases). V was shortened by 5 bases and J by 4 bases, with 20 bases between the two germline ends. The CDR3 has 16 residues. The V gene's germline CDR1 is MDHEN and CDR2 SYDVKM. The CDR3 DNA reads as TGTGCCAGCAGTGTCCCCTTTGGCAGGGGTGCCTATGGCTACACCTTC. The encoded protein is CASSVPFGRGAYGYTF.

This chain uses TRBV5-1 with TRBJ1-1; TRBD1 aligns across 8 bases. CDR3 length: 15 amino acids. The junction had 13 bases not matched to a gene; V was cut back by 8 bases and J by 4 bases. Germline V gene data show CDR1 as SGHRS and CDR2 as YFSETQ. CDR3 in DNA: TGCGCCAGTTTCCCCTTCCCGCAGGGGGCCACTGAAGCTTTCTTT. It is translated as CASFPFPQGATEAFF.

The chain links TRBV10-3 to TRBJ2-1; TRBD1 matches at 7 bases. Germline V gene sequence: CDR1 ENHRY, CDR2 SYGVKD. The junction had 11 bases not matched to a gene; V was cut back by 1 base and J by 5 bases. The CDR3 is 17 residues long. CDR3 sequence (DNA): TGTGCCATCAGTGAGTTAGGCCTAGGACAGGTAAACAATGAGCAGTTCTTC. It specifies CAISELGLGQVNNEQFF.

The J gene is TRBJ2-7, the V gene TRBV7-9; unclear D gene. The CDR3 loop spans 13 amino acids. Per the germline V gene, CDR1 is SEHNR and CDR2 is FQNEAQ (reference sequence). V was pared by 2 bases and J by 5 bases, with 10 bases between. The CDR3 DNA is TGTGCCAGCAGCTTACGAGGTTTCGACGAGCAGTACTTC. It codes for CASSLRGFDEQYF.

The rearrangement joins TRBV19 to TRBJ1-1; TRBD1 matches at 10 bases. CDR1 LNHDA and CDR2 SQIVND come from the germline V gene (reference sequence). The CDR3 consists of 16 residues. The J segment lost 3 bases and the V segment lost 4 bases, leaving 8 bases of the junction unmatched. The CDR3 DNA sequence: TGTGCCAGTAGTAATTCCTATGGACAGGGGGACACTGAAGCTTTCTTT. Protein product: CASSNSYGQGDTEAFF.

This clone appeared a single time. This chain joins TRBV9 and TRBJ2-7, with 7 bases identical to TRBD1. Germline loops: CDR1 SGDLS, CDR2 YYNGEE. This CDR3 comprises 14 residues. Trimming cost V 0 bases and J 2 bases; bases outside gene matches: 2. This chain's CDR3 is CASSVAQGAYEQYF. Here the CDR3 DNA reads TGTGCCAGCAGCGTAGCTCAGGGGGCCTACGAGCAGTACTTC.

The chain recombines TRBV29-1 with TRBJ2-5; a possible D gene is TRBD1 (5 bases). Germline V lookup: CDR1 SQVTM, CDR2 ANQGSEA. The CDR3 contains 14 residues. Deletions cut 2 bases from V and 2 bases from J, with 12 bases between. The CDR3 bases are TGCAGCGTTGAAAGGAGAGACAGACAAGAGACCCAGTACTTC. Translated: CSVERRDRQETQYF.

This clone was recorded only once. The chain has TRBV27 and TRBJ2-3; 8 positions match TRBD2. CDR3 length: 15 amino acids. The V gene end was trimmed by 2 bases and the J gene end by 4 bases; junction bases not matched to a gene: 5. Germline values: CDR1 MNHEY, CDR2 SMNVEV (reference sequence). CDR3 sequence (DNA): TGTGCCAGCAGTTTAAGCCGGGGGGGCCCAGATACGCAGTATTTT. It encodes CASSLSRGGPDTQYF.

The rearrangement joins TRBV5-4 to TRBJ2-1, with 8 bases identical to TRBD2. The V gene end was trimmed by 6 bases and the J gene end by 2 bases; junction bases not matched to a gene: 7. The CDR3 runs 15 residues. The germline V gene has CDR1 SGHNT and CDR2 YYREEE (reference sequence). The CDR3, as DNA: TGTGCCAGCATCCCGGGACTAGGCGCCTACAATGAGCAGTTCTTC. As protein: CASIPGLGAYNEQFF.

The chain employs TRBV19 and TRBJ2-7; 7 bases align to TRBD1. The junction had 12 bases not matched to a gene; V was cut back by 6 bases and J by 1 base. The germline V gene has CDR1 LNHDA and CDR2 SQIVND (reference sequence). The CDR3 is 16 amino acids. CDR3 region: CASSPLTTGLSYEQYF. In DNA, the CDR3 is TGTGCCAGTAGCCCACTGACGACAGGGCTTTCCTACGAGCAGTACTTC.

This chain joins TRBV15 and TRBJ2-2; D unresolved. The CDR3 contains 13 residues. V lost 8 bases and J lost 6, with 13 bases in between. The germline CDR1 and CDR2 sequences are LNHNV and YYDKDF (reference sequence). CDR3 bases: TGTGCCACCGCTCTAGTTGGTTCCGGGGAGCTGTTTTTT. Translated, it gives CATALVGSGELFF.

This chain links TRBV6-6 with TRBJ1-4; D unresolved. The germline V and J ends were trimmed by 4 bases and 10 bases, with 7 bases remaining between them. Germline V gene sequence: CDR1 MNHNY, CDR2 SVGAGI (reference sequence). The CDR3 is 11 residues long. CDR3 DNA: TGTGCCAGCAGTTCGGGAGGAAAACTGTTTTTT. Encoded protein: CASSSGGKLFF.

This chain links TRBV6-5 with TRBJ1-1, with TRBD1 matching 7 bases. The V gene end was trimmed by 6 bases and the J gene end by 0 bases; junction bases not matched to a gene: 4. The CDR3 is 14 residues long. CDR1 and CDR2 from the germline V gene are MNHEY and SVGAGI. The CDR3, as DNA: TGTGCCAGCAGCTACAGGGGCCTGAACACTGAAGCTTTCTTT. It translates to CASSYRGLNTEAFF.

The genes are TRBV4-1 and TRBJ1-4; tentatively, D is TRBD1 (5 bases). Trimming shortened V by 1 base and J by 8 bases, and 17 bases separated the two germline ends. Germline V gives CDR1 MGHRA, CDR2 YSYEKL. This CDR3 contains 16 residues. The CDR3 is CASSQVRGSAGEKLFF. The CDR3 bases are TGCGCCAGCAGCCAAGTAAGGGGTTCGGCGGGGGAAAAACTGTTTTTT.

This clone has more than one count but fewer than ten. The gene calls are TRBV10-3 and TRBJ1-1; 8 positions match TRBD1. Germline CDR1 ENHRY, CDR2 SYGVKD. This CDR3 comprises 15 residues. V lost 6 bases to trimming and J lost 2 bases; unmatched junction nucleotides: 8. CDR3 coding DNA: TGTGCCATCAGCCGAGGACAGGGTTCCAACACTGAAGCTTTCTTT. Translated, it gives CAISRGQGSNTEAFF.

This clone appeared a few times. The chain recombines TRBV2 with TRBJ2-1; TRBD2 aligns across 10 bases. Losses at the gene ends were 3 bases for V and 1 base for J; bases not matched to a gene: 6. The germline V gene has CDR1 SNHLY and CDR2 FYNNEI. This CDR3 is built from 17 residues. CDR3 sequence: CASSDPLLAGSYNEQFF. CDR3 DNA: TGTGCCAGCAGTGATCCCTTACTAGCGGGATCCTACAATGAGCAGTTCTTC.